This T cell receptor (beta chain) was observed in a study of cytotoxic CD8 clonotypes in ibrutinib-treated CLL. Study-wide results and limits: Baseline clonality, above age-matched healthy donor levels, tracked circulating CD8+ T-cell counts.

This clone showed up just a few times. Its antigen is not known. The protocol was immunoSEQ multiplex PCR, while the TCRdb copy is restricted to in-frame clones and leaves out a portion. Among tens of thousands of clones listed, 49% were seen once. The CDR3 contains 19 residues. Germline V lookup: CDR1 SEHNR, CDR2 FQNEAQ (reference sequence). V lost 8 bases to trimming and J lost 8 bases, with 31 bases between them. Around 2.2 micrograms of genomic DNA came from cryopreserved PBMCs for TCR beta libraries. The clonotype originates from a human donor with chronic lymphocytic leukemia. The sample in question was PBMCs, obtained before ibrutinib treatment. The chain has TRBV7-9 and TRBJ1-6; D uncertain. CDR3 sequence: CASGEYQQLRRGSDSPLHF. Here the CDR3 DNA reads TGTGCCAGCGGGGAGTACCAGCAGCTTAGGAGAGGGTCGGATTCACCCCTCCACTTT.